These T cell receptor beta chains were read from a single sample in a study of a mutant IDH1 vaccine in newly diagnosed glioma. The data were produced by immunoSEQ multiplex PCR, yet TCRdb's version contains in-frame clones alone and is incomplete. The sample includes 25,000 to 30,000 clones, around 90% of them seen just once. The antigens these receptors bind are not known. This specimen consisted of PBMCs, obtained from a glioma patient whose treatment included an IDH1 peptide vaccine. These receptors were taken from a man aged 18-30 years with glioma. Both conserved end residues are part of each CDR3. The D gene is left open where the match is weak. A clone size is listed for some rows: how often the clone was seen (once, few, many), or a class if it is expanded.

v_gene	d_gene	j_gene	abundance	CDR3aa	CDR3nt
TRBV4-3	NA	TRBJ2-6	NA	CASSQDRDTSGANVLTF	TGCGCCAGCAGCCAAGATCGGGACACCTCTGGGGCCAACGTCCTGACTTTC
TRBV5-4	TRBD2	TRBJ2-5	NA	CASSTWGLAGGRETQYF	TGTGCCAGCAGCACATGGGGACTAGCGGGAGGGCGAGAGACCCAGTACTTC
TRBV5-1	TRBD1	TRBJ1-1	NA	CASSLDRGGIAFF	TGCGCCAGCAGCTTGGACAGGGGGGGGATAGCTTTCTTT
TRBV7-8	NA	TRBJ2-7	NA	CASSQGKALYEQYF	TGTGCCAGCAGCCAAGGGAAGGCCTTATACGAGCAGTACTTC
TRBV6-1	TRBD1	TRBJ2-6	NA	CASGTGGSGANVLTF	TGTGCCAGCGGGACAGGGGGCTCTGGGGCCAACGTCCTGACTTTC
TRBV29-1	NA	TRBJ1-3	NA	CSVRKAFGNTIYF	TGCAGCGTCCGTAAGGCATTTGGAAACACCATATATTTT
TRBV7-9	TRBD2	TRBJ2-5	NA	CASSLGLAGGPTETQYF	TGTGCCAGCAGCTTAGGACTAGCGGGAGGGCCGACGGAGACCCAGTACTTC
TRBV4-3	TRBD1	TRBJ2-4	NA	CASSQDFGQGPDIQYF	TGCGCCAGCAGCCAAGATTTCGGACAGGGACCGGACATTCAGTACTTC
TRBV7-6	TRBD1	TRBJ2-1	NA	CASSSRDRGTQFF	TGTGCCAGCAGCTCCCGGGACAGGGGGACTCAGTTCTTC
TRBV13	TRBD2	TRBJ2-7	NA	CASSPIAGGPYEQYF	TGTGCCAGCAGCCCCATAGCGGGAGGGCCCTACGAGCAGTACTTC
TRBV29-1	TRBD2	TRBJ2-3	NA	CSVEGTSGRGDTDTQYF	TGCAGCGTTGAAGGAACTAGCGGAAGGGGAGACACAGATACGCAGTATTTT
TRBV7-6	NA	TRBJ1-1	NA	CASSLSAGSAEAFF	TGTGCCAGCAGCTTAAGCGCAGGATCGGCTGAAGCTTTCTTT
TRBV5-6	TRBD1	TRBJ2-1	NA	CASSTYRGYEQFF	TGTGCCAGCAGCACTTACAGGGGATATGAGCAGTTCTTC
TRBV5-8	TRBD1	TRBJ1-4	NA	CASSSGDSLNEKLFF	TGTGCCAGCAGCTCCGGGGACAGCCTAAATGAAAAACTGTTTTTT
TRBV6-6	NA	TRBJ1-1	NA	CASRGFGTEAFF	TGTGCCAGCAGGGGGTTCGGCACTGAAGCTTTCTTT
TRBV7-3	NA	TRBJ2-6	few	CASSPTVGGNVLTF	TGTGCCAGCAGCCCGACAGTGGGGGGCAACGTCCTGACTTTC
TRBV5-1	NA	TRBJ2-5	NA	CASSLEIQETQYF	TGCGCCAGCAGCTTGGAGATACAAGAGACCCAGTACTTC
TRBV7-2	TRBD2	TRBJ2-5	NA	CASSPRFVAGGGETQYF	TGTGCCAGCAGCCCTCGTTTTGTTGCGGGAGGGGGTGAGACCCAGTACTTC
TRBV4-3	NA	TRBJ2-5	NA	CASSQLGPRETQYF	TGCGCCAGCAGCCAGCTGGGACCGCGGGAGACCCAGTACTTC
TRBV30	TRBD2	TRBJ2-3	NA	CARDPGTSGRNTQYF	TGTGCCCGTGACCCCGGGACTAGCGGGAGAAATACGCAGTATTTT
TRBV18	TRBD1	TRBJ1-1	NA	CASSPSGAGGAGGDEAFF	TGTGCCAGCTCACCATCGGGGGCAGGGGGCGCCGGAGGAGATGAAGCTTTCTTT
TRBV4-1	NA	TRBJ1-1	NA	CASSQDIRAPNTEAFF	TGCGCCAGCAGCCAAGATATAAGGGCTCCGAACACTGAAGCTTTCTTT
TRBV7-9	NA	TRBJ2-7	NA	CASSFEGRYEQYF	TGTGCCAGCAGCTTTGAGGGCCGATACGAGCAGTACTTC
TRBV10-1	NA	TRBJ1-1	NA	CASVPGGSPTEAFF	TGCGCCAGCGTTCCGGGGGGAAGCCCAACTGAAGCTTTCTTT
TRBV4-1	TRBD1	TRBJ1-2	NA	CASSQVMDRVRDGYTF	TGCGCCAGCAGCCAAGTAATGGACAGGGTTAGGGATGGCTACACCTTC
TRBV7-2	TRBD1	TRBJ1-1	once	CASSLVQGATEAFF	TGTGCCAGCAGCTTAGTACAGGGGGCCACTGAAGCTTTCTTT